What follows are 26 T cell receptor beta chains derived from one specimen sequenced in a study of control samples from healthy donors and cancer patients. Clones were sequenced by immunoSEQ multiplex PCR, and TCRdb holds only the in-frame ones, with some missing. In the table there are some 95,000 clones, 79% of which are singletons. Sequencing used blood. These receptor sequences come from a woman aged 25 to 39 in good health.

The rearrangement links TRBV9 to TRBJ1-6, with 7 nucleotides matching TRBD1. V gave up 5 bases and J gave up 5 bases; unmatched junction bases: 4. CDR1 and CDR2 from the germline V gene are SGDLS and YYNGEE. This CDR3 contains 14 residues. Here the CDR3 reads CASSAGTDNSPLHF. The DNA of the CDR3 is TGTGCCAGCAGTGCCGGGACAGATAATTCACCCCTCCACTTT.

This rearrangement joins TRBV6-5 to TRBJ1-1; 8 positions agree with TRBD1. The V and J ends lost 7 bases and 0 bases, in that order; junction bases with no gene match: 7. The CDR3 spans 15 residues. CDR1 and CDR2 (germline): MNHEY, SVGAGI. CDR3: CASTPGQGMNTEAFF. In DNA form, the CDR3 reads TGTGCCAGCACCCCTGGACAGGGAATGAACACTGAAGCTTTCTTT.

There are a few counts of this clone. The CDR3 reads CASSPSGSYEQYF. In nucleotides, the CDR3 is TGTGCCAGCAGCCCGTCGGGCTCCTACGAGCAGTACTTC. The chain has TRBV11-1 and TRBJ2-7; D gene ambiguous. The CDR3 covers 13 residues. Germline V CDR1 and CDR2: SGHAT, FQDESV (reference sequence). The V and J ends lost 5 bases and 0 bases respectively, with 8 bases between them. Full variable domain (missing parts from reference TRBV11-1 and TRBJ2-7): EAEVAQSPRYKITEKSQAVAFWCDPISGHATLYWYRQILGQGPELLVQFQDESVVDDSQLPKDRFSAERLKGVDSTLKIQPAELGDSAMYLCASSPSGSYEQYFGPGTRLTVT.

The rearrangement links TRBV3-1 (or the pseudogene TRBV3-2) to TRBJ2-2; 9 bases match TRBD1. Trimming cost V 3 bases and J 7 bases; bases outside gene matches: 15. CDR1 LGHDT and CDR2 YNNKEL come from the germline V gene (reference sequence). The CDR3 is made up of 18 amino acids. CDR3 protein: CASSQGTGIMAYRGELFF. The CDR3 coding sequence is TGTGCCAGCAGCCAGGGGACAGGGATAATGGCATATCGCGGGGAGCTGTTTTTT.

DNA of the CDR3: TGTGCCAGCAGTGGGGGGAACAGGGTCGCCGGGGAGCTGTTTTTT. This encodes CASSGGNRVAGELFF. V gene TRBV2 combines with J gene TRBJ2-2; tentatively, D is TRBD1 (6 bases). Trimming removed 4 bases from V and 6 bases from J, with 15 bases in between. This CDR3 region has 15 residues. CDR1 is SNHLY and CDR2 is FYNNEI in the germline V gene.

The chain joins TRBV5-6 to TRBJ1-1; no reliable D call. Deletions cut 0 bases from V and 11 bases from J, with 11 bases between. CDR1 is SGHDT and CDR2 is YYEEEE in the germline V gene. The CDR3 loop spans 12 amino acids. The CDR3 DNA follows: TGTGCCAGCAGCTTGGGCACCCTGGCGGCTTTCTTT. This codes for CASSLGTLAAFF.

The rearrangement joins TRBV7-2 to TRBJ2-2, with D uncertain. Trimming took off 5 bases at V and 6 bases at J, with 13 bases between the two ends. The length of the CDR3 is 14 residues. The germline V gene has CDR1 SGHTA and CDR2 FQGNSA. In DNA, the CDR3 is TGTGCCAGCAGCCCCGGGCCTGGGTCCGGGGAGCTGTTTTTT. This sequence encodes CASSPGPGSGELFF.

This clone has more than one count but fewer than ten. The chain employs TRBV29-1 and TRBJ2-2, with 8 bases identical to TRBD1. V dropped 4 bases and J dropped 5; count of bases not matched to a gene: 9. The CDR3 contains 15 residues. Germline assignment: CDR1 SQVTM and CDR2 ANQGSEA. This CDR3 reads CSVASDRGYTGELFF. Here the CDR3 DNA reads TGCAGCGTTGCATCCGACAGGGGATATACCGGGGAGCTGTTTTTT.

This clone was detected only once. The chain links TRBV5-1 to TRBJ2-1; maybe TRBD2 (6 bases). The CDR3 has 15 amino acids. Germline V gene data show CDR1 as SGHRS and CDR2 as YFSETQ. The V gene lost 1 base and the J gene lost 6 bases, with 14 bases spanning the gap. CDR3 nucleotides: TGCGCCAGCAGCTTGACGGGGGTCGTGGGCAATGAGCAGTTCTTC. Residues: CASSLTGVVGNEQFF. The whole variable domain, remainder taken from reference TRBV5-1 and TRBJ2-1, is KAGVTQTPRYLIKTRGQQVTLSCSPISGHRSVSWYQQTPGQGLQFLFEYFSETQRNKGNFPGRFSGRQFSNSRSEMNVSTLELGDSALYLCASSLTGVVGNEQFFGPGTRLTVL.

Here the CDR3 DNA reads TGCAGCGTTGAAATGAGGCCCGTAGGCTACACCTTC. Protein sequence: CSVEMRPVGYTF. The V gene is TRBV29-1, the J gene TRBJ1-2, with no clear D. V gave up 2 bases and J gave up 8 bases, with 12 bases separating them. From germline, CDR1 is SQVTM and CDR2 ANQGSEA. This CDR3 spans 12 amino acids.

The chain joins TRBV20-1 to TRBJ2-1; D remains ambiguous. CDR3 size: 10 residues. CDR1 is DFQATT, CDR2 SNEGSKA, per germline (reference sequence). V lost 5 bases, J lost 6 bases, and 5 bases lay in between. The CDR3 region has the DNA TGCAGTGCTTCCAGCAATGAGCAGTTCTTC. Translated: CSASSNEQFF.

This clone has only one observation. The gene calls are TRBV19 and TRBJ1-2, with D possibly matching TRBD1 (6 bases). Trimming removed 6 bases from V and 6 bases from J, with 11 bases in between. There are 12 residues in the CDR3. Germline V gene lookup returns CDR1 LNHDA and CDR2 SQIVND (reference sequence). The CDR3 DNA follows: TGTGCCAGTAGAGGGGGGTTTCATGGCTACACCTTC. Its translation: CASRGGFHGYTF.

CDR3 protein: CSVAAGPPAGFF. As DNA, the CDR3 is TGCAGCGTAGCCGCCGGACCCCCAGCTGGGTTCTTC. The J gene is TRBJ2-1, the V gene TRBV29-1; no clear D gene. This CDR3 has 12 residues. CDR1 is SQVTM and CDR2 is ANQGSEA in the germline V gene. Trimming stripped 6 bases from V and 15 bases from J, with 21 bases between.

V gene TRBV11-2 combines with J gene TRBJ2-3; 9 positions match TRBD1. The V gene end was trimmed by 5 bases and the J gene end by 6 bases; junction bases not matched to a gene: 9. Germline-derived CDR1 and CDR2 are SGHAT and FQNNGV. The CDR3 is made up of 15 amino acids. Here the CDR3 DNA reads TGTGCCAGCAGCCTTACAGGGGGCTCTATGGATACGCAGTATTTT. Protein: CASSLTGGSMDTQYF. The full variable domain, completed using reference TRBV11-2 and TRBJ2-3, is EAGVAQSPRYKIIEKRQSVAFWCNPISGHATLYWYQQILGQGPKLLIQFQNNGVVDDSQLPKDRFSAERLKGVDSTLKIQPAKLEDSAVYLCASSLTGGSMDTQYFGPGTRLTVL.

This chain links TRBV2 with TRBJ2-7; no firm D call. The CDR3 is 14 residues long. CDR1 SNHLY and CDR2 FYNNEI come from the germline V gene. Trimming removed 2 bases from V and 2 bases from J, with 10 bases in between. The CDR3 region has the DNA TGTGCCAGCAGTGAATCAGGACCCCCCTACGAGCAGTACTTC. This translates into CASSESGPPYEQYF.

This clone showed up just once. The V gene is TRBV30, the J gene TRBJ1-1; the D gene is possibly TRBD1 (5 bases). The V end lost 7 bases, the J end lost 2 bases, and 17 bases lay between the germline ends. This CDR3 spans 14 amino acids. Germline CDR1 GTSNPN, CDR2 SVGIG (reference sequence). The CDR3 region is CASVRGLHNTEAFF. DNA for the CDR3: TGTGCCTCGGTAAGGGGCCTGCACAACACTGAAGCTTTCTTT.

This clone was seen once. The chain has TRBV29-1 and TRBJ2-5, with D possibly being TRBD1 (6 bases). V was cut by 3 bases and J by 5 bases, with 7 bases left in between. This CDR3 is built from 11 residues. CDR1 is SQVTM, CDR2 ANQGSEA, per germline. Written as DNA, the CDR3 is TGCAGCGTTGAGAGGGGGGAGACCCAGTACTTC. Encoded protein: CSVERGETQYF.

J is TRBJ2-2 and V is TRBV10-3, with TRBD2 matching 11 bases. The CDR3 length is 15 residues. V lost 6 bases to trimming and J lost 5 bases; unmatched junction nucleotides: 5. Germline CDR1 reads ENHRY; CDR2 reads SYGVKD. As DNA, the CDR3 is TGTGCCATCAGCGGACTAGCGGGTAAAACCGGGGAGCTGTTTTTT. Protein product: CAISGLAGKTGELFF.

The chain carries TRBV29-1 and TRBJ2-1, with D possibly TRBD1 on 5 matching bases. V was trimmed by 6 bases and J by 2 bases, leaving 17 bases between them. Germline values: CDR1 SQVTM, CDR2 ANQGSEA. The CDR3 is made up of 15 amino acids. In DNA form, the CDR3 reads TGCAGCGTCGCCCCCAGGGCTTCGGCCTACAATGAGCAGTTCTTC. It specifies CSVAPRASAYNEQFF.

The chain combines TRBV5-1 with TRBJ2-2, with a weak D call TRBD1 (5 bases). This CDR3 is 16 amino acids long. Looked up from germline, CDR1 is SGHRS and CDR2 is YFSETQ. V was clipped by 4 bases and J by 1 base, with 14 bases between them. CDR3 protein: CASSIRTPGNTGELFF. The CDR3 coding sequence is TGCGCCAGCAGCATAAGGACACCGGGGAACACCGGGGAGCTGTTTTTT.

This clone was seen only a few times. This sequence joins TRBV29-1 and TRBJ2-2; D call uncertain. V dropped 4 bases and J dropped 5 bases, with 5 bases sitting between them. The CDR3 covers 11 residues. Germline V CDR1 and CDR2: SQVTM, ANQGSEA. The CDR3 region is CSVARTGELFF. In nucleotides, the CDR3 is TGCAGCGTTGCAAGAACCGGGGAGCTGTTTTTT.

This sequence joins TRBV6-5 and TRBJ2-2, with a tentative D call TRBD2 (5 bases). The CDR3 runs to 15 residues. V was cut by 0 bases and J by 6 bases, with 11 bases left in between. Germline CDR1 is MNHEY and CDR2 is SVGAGI. CDR3 region: CASSYSRSGAGELFF. CDR3 in DNA: TGTGCCAGCAGTTACTCGAGGTCCGGGGCCGGGGAGCTGTTTTTT.

The J gene is TRBJ1-1, the V gene TRBV6-5, with D perhaps matching TRBD1 (5 bases). Germline CDR1 and CDR2: MNHEY and SVGAGI. This CDR3 spans 15 amino acids. V gave up 7 bases and J gave up 4 bases, with 19 bases separating them. CDR3 nucleotide sequence: TGTGCCAGCACCCAAGGGACCTTGAGGGCCACTGAAGCTTTCTTT. It is translated as CASTQGTLRATEAFF.

The genes are TRBV3-1 (or the pseudogene TRBV3-2) and TRBJ1-5; D gene uncertain. Between the trimmed V and J ends, which lost 4 bases and 3 bases, there was a span of 22 bases. CDR1 and CDR2 (germline): LGHDT, YNNKEL (reference sequence). The CDR3 is 18 residues long. CDR3 protein: CASSPSRPIQINNQPQHF. Here the CDR3 DNA reads TGTGCCAGCAGCCCGTCTAGGCCTATACAGATAAACAATCAGCCCCAGCATTTT.

V and J are TRBV5-6 and TRBJ2-2; maybe TRBD1 (5 bases). V lost 1 base and J 6 bases, leaving 7 bases between the germline ends. Germline lookup yields CDR1 SGHDT and CDR2 YYEEEE. The CDR3 is 13 amino acids. CDR3 nucleotides: TGTGCCAGCAGCTTGTGGGGCGCCGGGGAGCTGTTTTTT. Its translation: CASSLWGAGELFF.

The rearrangement links TRBV4-3 to TRBJ2-5; TRBD2 matches 9 bases. The CDR3 runs 15 residues. V dropped 4 bases and J dropped 5; count of bases not matched to a gene: 8. Per germline, CDR1 LGHNA and CDR2 YSLEER. The CDR3 loop reads CASSPSGDVGETQYF. CDR3 nucleotides: TGCGCCAGCAGCCCTAGCGGGGACGTTGGGGAGACCCAGTACTTC.